This note documents a single T cell receptor beta chain sequence. The sample belongs to a study of shared clonotypes between healthy human individuals. About the research overall: Sampling drew on donors who were two women and a few men aged 18 to 49.

Authors' analysis steps: ImmunoSEQ output lacked quality scores and full-length reads, limiting matched filtering. Sequencing was performed with immunoSEQ multiplex PCR; in TCRdb, only in-frame clones are kept and a portion is missing. V and J calls and clone size come straight from that table; D and trimming were deduced from the DNA. The sample holds roughly 2,300,000 clones, roughly 90% seen once. The length of the CDR3 is 13 residues. In germline, CDR1 is GTSNPN, CDR2 SVGIG (reference sequence). V lost 0 bases to trimming and J lost 7 bases, with 10 bases between them. The chain uses TRBV30 and TRBJ1-5; D gene unclear. This clonotype was obtained from a man aged 18 to 29 in good health. Some clones in this sample may be carry-over from other donors' samples. What was sequenced was naive CD4+ T cells from PBMCs. The subset was: CD45RA+ positively selected. The CDR3 DNA reads TGTGCCTGGAGTGTAAACTCTATCCAGCCCCAGCATTTT. Translating gives CAWSVNSIQPQHF.